This T cell receptor beta chain is drawn from a study of blood T cell repertoires in COVID-19. Repertoires were generated with immunoSEQ multiplex PCR, while TCRdb's copy carries only in-frame clones and drops some. The sample includes some 110,000 clones, around 85% seen only once; the top ten take approximately 3.5%. This CDR3 is built from 15 residues. V lost 3 bases, J lost 1 base, and 4 bases stayed unmatched. Germline CDR1 reads SGHRS; CDR2 reads YFSETQ. This clone occurred a few times. The sample comprised peripheral blood. The receptor comes from a woman older than 75 with COVID-19, enrolled during active disease. This chain uses TRBV5-1 with TRBJ1-3, with 7 nucleotides matching TRBD1. The CDR3 nucleotides read TGCGCCAGCAGCTGGCAACAGGGGTCTGGAAACACCATATATTTT. Protein: CASSWQQGSGNTIYF.